This T cell receptor beta chain was captured in a study of T-cell reconstitution after alpha-beta-depleted transplantation in children. The CDR3 has 16 residues. The V end lost 7 bases, the J end lost 8 bases, and 24 bases lay between the germline ends. Germline lookup yields CDR1 MNHNS and CDR2 SASEGT. Whole-study findings and limits: Surviving thymic progenitors and recipient T cells were the source of high TCRbeta diversity at day 60 in some patients. At one year after transplant, newly produced T cells mostly accounted for T-cell counts and diversity. About two months after transplant, alpha-beta T cells reportedly came from several hundred expanded graft clones.

Researchers prepared the TCRbeta library using unique molecular identifiers, the study reports. TCRdb re-called the PCR reads through MiXCR, storing one row per CDR3 protein. The sample has about 110,000 distinct CDR3 sequences, about 9.4% seen once. This clonotype was seen a few times. What it binds is not known. The clonotype originates from a boy between 2 and 10 years old with acute lymphoblastic leukemia, due to receive a stem cell transplant. J is TRBJ2-1 and V is TRBV6-1, with D perhaps matching TRBD1 (6 bases). The source material was PBMCs, sampled before TCRalphabeta/CD19-depleted stem cell transplant. The CDR3 DNA reads as TGTGCCAGCACCAGAGTAGTAGGGGGAGTGCCCCATGAGCAGTTCTTC. Protein sequence: CASTRVVGGVPHEQFF.